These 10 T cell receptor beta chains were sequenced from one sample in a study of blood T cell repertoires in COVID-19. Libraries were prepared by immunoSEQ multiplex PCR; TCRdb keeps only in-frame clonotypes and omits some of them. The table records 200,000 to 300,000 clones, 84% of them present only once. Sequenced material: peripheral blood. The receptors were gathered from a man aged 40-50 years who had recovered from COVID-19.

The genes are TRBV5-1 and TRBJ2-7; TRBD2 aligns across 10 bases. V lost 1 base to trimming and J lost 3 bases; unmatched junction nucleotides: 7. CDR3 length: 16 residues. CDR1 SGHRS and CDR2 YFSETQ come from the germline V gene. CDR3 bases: TGCGCCAGCAGCTTGCCGGGGCTAGCGGGAGACTACGAGCAGTACTTC. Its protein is CASSLPGLAGDYEQYF.

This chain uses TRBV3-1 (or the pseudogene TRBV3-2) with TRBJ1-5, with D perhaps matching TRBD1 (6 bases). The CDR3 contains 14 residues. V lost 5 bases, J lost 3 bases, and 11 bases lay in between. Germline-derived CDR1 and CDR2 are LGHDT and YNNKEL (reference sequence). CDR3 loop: CASSKDRTNQPQHF. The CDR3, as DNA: TGTGCCAGCAGCAAGGACAGAACCAATCAGCCCCAGCATTTT.

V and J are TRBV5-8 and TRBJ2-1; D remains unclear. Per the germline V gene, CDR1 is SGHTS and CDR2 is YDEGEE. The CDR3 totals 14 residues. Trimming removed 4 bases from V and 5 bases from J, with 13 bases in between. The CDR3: CASSAYGLHNEQFF. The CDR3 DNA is TGTGCCAGCAGCGCCTACGGGTTGCACAATGAGCAGTTCTTC.

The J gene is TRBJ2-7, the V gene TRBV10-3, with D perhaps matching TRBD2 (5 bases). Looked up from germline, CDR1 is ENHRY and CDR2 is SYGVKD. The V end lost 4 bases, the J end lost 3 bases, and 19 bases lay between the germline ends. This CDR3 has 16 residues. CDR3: CAISVPTDFPNYEQYF. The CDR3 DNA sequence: TGTGCCATCAGTGTACCTACGGACTTCCCAAACTACGAGCAGTACTTC.

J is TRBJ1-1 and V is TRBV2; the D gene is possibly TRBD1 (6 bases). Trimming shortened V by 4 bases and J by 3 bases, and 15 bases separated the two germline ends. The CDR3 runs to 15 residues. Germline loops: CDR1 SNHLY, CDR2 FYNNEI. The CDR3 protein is CASSVVGTLDTEAFF. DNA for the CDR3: TGTGCCAGCAGTGTTGTTGGGACATTGGACACTGAAGCTTTCTTT.

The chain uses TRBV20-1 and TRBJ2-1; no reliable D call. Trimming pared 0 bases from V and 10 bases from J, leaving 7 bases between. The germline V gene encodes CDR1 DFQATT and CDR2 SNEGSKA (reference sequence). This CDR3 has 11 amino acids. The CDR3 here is CSARERREQFF. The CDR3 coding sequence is TGCAGTGCTAGAGAGCGGCGGGAGCAGTTCTTC.

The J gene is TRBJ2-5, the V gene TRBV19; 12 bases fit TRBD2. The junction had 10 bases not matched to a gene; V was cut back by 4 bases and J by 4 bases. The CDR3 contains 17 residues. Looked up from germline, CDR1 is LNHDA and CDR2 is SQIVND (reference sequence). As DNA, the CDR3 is TGTGCCAGTAGTACCGGGACTAGCGGGTGGGTGAGAGAGACCCAGTACTTC. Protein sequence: CASSTGTSGWVRETQYF. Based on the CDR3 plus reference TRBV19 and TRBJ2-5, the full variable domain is DGGITQSPKYLFRKEGQNVTLSCEQNLNHDAMYWYRQDPGQGLRLIYYSQIVNDFQKGDIAEGYSVSREKKESFPLTVTSAQKNPTAFYLCASSTGTSGWVRETQYFGPGTRLLVL.

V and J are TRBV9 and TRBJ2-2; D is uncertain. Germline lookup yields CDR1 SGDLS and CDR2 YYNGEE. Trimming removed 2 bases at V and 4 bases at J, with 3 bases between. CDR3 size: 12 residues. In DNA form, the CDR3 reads TGTGCCAGCAGCGTTCTCACCGGGGAGCTGTTTTTT. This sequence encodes CASSVLTGELFF.

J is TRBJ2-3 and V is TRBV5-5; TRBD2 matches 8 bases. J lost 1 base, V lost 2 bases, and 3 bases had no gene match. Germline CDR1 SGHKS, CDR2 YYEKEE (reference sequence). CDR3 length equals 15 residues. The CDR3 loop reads CASSFGLAGTDTQYF. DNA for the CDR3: TGTGCCAGCAGCTTTGGACTAGCTGGCACAGATACGCAGTATTTT.

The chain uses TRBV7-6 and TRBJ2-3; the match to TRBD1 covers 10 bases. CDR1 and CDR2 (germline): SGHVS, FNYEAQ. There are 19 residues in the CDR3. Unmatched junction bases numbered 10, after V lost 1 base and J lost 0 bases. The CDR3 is CASSLVPGTGEISTDTQYF. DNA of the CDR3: TGTGCCAGCAGCTTAGTTCCCGGGACAGGGGAGATTAGCACAGATACGCAGTATTTT.